Listed below are T cell receptor beta chains from one sample, sequenced in a study of shared clonotypes between healthy human individuals. Some clones are missing from TCRdb's copy, which holds only in-frame ones; the method was immunoSEQ multiplex PCR. Of about 2.4 million clones in the sample, over 85% were seen once. Input material: naive CD4+ T cells from PBMCs. These receptors all stem from a man aged 18 to 29 in good health. Some clones in this sample may be carry-over from other donors' samples. CDR3s include the opening cysteine and the closing phenylalanine or tryptophan. A D gene is named only where the DNA matches it firmly. Size is omitted from some rows. Given values are once, few, many or a class for expanded clones.

cdr3_nt: TGTGCCAGCAGCAAGGGACAGGGAAGCACAGATACGCAGTATTTT; cdr3_aa: CASSKGQGSTDTQYF; d_call: TRBD1; j_call: TRBJ2-3; v_call: TRBV6-1; clone_size: NA
cdr3_nt: TGTGCCAGCAGTGGCCGAGTTCGGGAGACCCAGTACTTC; cdr3_aa: CASSGRVRETQYF; d_call: NA; j_call: TRBJ2-5; v_call: TRBV6-1; clone_size: NA
cdr3_nt: TGTGCCTGGAGTTTTTCCGGGGGGGGCTGGGATACGCAGTATTTT; cdr3_aa: CAWSFSGGGWDTQYF; d_call: TRBD2; j_call: TRBJ2-3; v_call: TRBV30; clone_size: NA
cdr3_nt: TGTGCCAGCAGTTACTCCCCAGCGGACTCCTACGAGCAGTACTTC; cdr3_aa: CASSYSPADSYEQYF; d_call: NA; j_call: TRBJ2-7; v_call: TRBV6-5; clone_size: NA
cdr3_nt: TGTGCCACCAGTATGGGGGCGGGCTACGAGCAGTACTTC; cdr3_aa: CATSMGAGYEQYF; d_call: NA; j_call: TRBJ2-7; v_call: TRBV15; clone_size: once
cdr3_nt: TGTGCCAGCAGCCGGAAGATGAACACTGAAGCTTTCTTT; cdr3_aa: CASSRKMNTEAFF; d_call: NA; j_call: TRBJ1-1; v_call: TRBV5-4; clone_size: NA
cdr3_nt: TGTGCTAGTGGTTTGGGCGGGGCTAGCACAGATACGCAGTATTTT; cdr3_aa: CASGLGGASTDTQYF; d_call: NA; j_call: TRBJ2-3; v_call: TRBV12-5; clone_size: NA
cdr3_nt: TGCGCCAGCAGTGAACCCTCCTCAGGGATAAGTGAGCAGTTCTTC; cdr3_aa: CASSEPSSGISEQFF; d_call: NA; j_call: TRBJ2-1; v_call: TRBV10-2; clone_size: NA
cdr3_nt: TGTGCCAGCTCAGGGACAGGCCAAGAGACCCAGTACTTC; cdr3_aa: CASSGTGQETQYF; d_call: TRBD1; j_call: TRBJ2-5; v_call: TRBV18; clone_size: NA
cdr3_nt: TGTGCCAGCAGCTTAGATTTCGGGAGGGCCCACAATGAGCAGTTCTTC; cdr3_aa: CASSLDFGRAHNEQFF; d_call: TRBD2; j_call: TRBJ2-1; v_call: TRBV11-3; clone_size: once
cdr3_nt: TGTGCCAGCAGTTTACCCACTAGCGGGGTATTCACCGGGGAGCTGTTTTTT; cdr3_aa: CASSLPTSGVFTGELFF; d_call: TRBD2; j_call: TRBJ2-2; v_call: TRBV28; clone_size: NA
cdr3_nt: TGTGCCAGCAGCAACCCGGGACAATCCTACGAGCAGTACTTC; cdr3_aa: CASSNPGQSYEQYF; d_call: NA; j_call: TRBJ2-7; v_call: TRBV5-6; clone_size: NA
cdr3_nt: TGTGCCTGGAGTTGGGGGACAGGGGGGTATTGGGAAGAGACCCAGTACTTC; cdr3_aa: CAWSWGTGGYWEETQYF; d_call: TRBD1; j_call: TRBJ2-5; v_call: TRBV30; clone_size: NA
cdr3_nt: TGTGCCAGCAGCCCGCCGGGACAGGGAAACACCGGGGAGCTGTTTTTT; cdr3_aa: CASSPPGQGNTGELFF; d_call: TRBD1; j_call: TRBJ2-2; v_call: TRBV5-4; clone_size: NA
cdr3_nt: TGTGCCAGCAGCCCCGGAGACTACGAGCAGTACTTC; cdr3_aa: CASSPGDYEQYF; d_call: NA; j_call: TRBJ2-7; v_call: TRBV6-6; clone_size: NA
cdr3_nt: TGTGCCAGCAGCTTGCCACAGGGGGGCGGTGAAAAACTGTTTTTT; cdr3_aa: CASSLPQGGGEKLFF; d_call: NA; j_call: TRBJ1-4; v_call: TRBV12-1; clone_size: NA
cdr3_nt: TGTGCCAGCAGCCGAGACAGGACCGGGCCAGACGAGCAGTACTTC; cdr3_aa: CASSRDRTGPDEQYF; d_call: NA; j_call: TRBJ2-7; v_call: TRBV7-9; clone_size: NA
cdr3_nt: TGTGCCAGCAGTCCCCGGGGGACGGACTTGCGCGAGCAGTACTTC; cdr3_aa: CASSPRGTDLREQYF; d_call: NA; j_call: TRBJ2-7; v_call: TRBV6-6; clone_size: NA
cdr3_nt: TGCGCCAGCAGCTTAGGTAGATTAGTGAACGATGGCTACACCTTC; cdr3_aa: CASSLGRLVNDGYTF; d_call: NA; j_call: TRBJ1-2; v_call: TRBV5-1; clone_size: NA
cdr3_nt: TGTGCCAGCAGTTCACAGGGGTCTCAGCCCCAGCATTTT; cdr3_aa: CASSSQGSQPQHF; d_call: TRBD1; j_call: TRBJ1-5; v_call: TRBV6-5; clone_size: once
cdr3_nt: TGTGCCAGCAGCCCCGGGACAGCCTACGAGCAGTACTTC; cdr3_aa: CASSPGTAYEQYF; d_call: TRBD1; j_call: TRBJ2-7; v_call: TRBV6-6; clone_size: NA
cdr3_nt: TGCGCCAGCAGCCGCAGTGGCGGCGAGCAGTACTTC; cdr3_aa: CASSRSGGEQYF; d_call: NA; j_call: TRBJ2-7; v_call: TRBV5-1; clone_size: NA
cdr3_nt: TGCGCCAGCAGCCAGGGACCGCTTAATGAAAAACTGTTTTTT; cdr3_aa: CASSQGPLNEKLFF; d_call: NA; j_call: TRBJ1-4; v_call: TRBV4-1; clone_size: NA
cdr3_nt: TGTGCCAGCAGCCAACAGGGGGGCACTGAAGCTTTCTTT; cdr3_aa: CASSQQGGTEAFF; d_call: TRBD1; j_call: TRBJ1-1; v_call: TRBV6-5; clone_size: NA
cdr3_nt: TGTGCCAGCAGTGAAGTAGTTAGGGAAGCTTTCTTT; cdr3_aa: CASSEVVREAFF; d_call: NA; j_call: TRBJ1-1; v_call: TRBV6-1; clone_size: NA
cdr3_nt: TGCGCCAGCAGCTGGGAGCCTAGCAGCTCTGGGGCCAACGTCCTGACTTTC; cdr3_aa: CASSWEPSSSGANVLTF; d_call: NA; j_call: TRBJ2-6; v_call: TRBV5-1; clone_size: NA
cdr3_nt: TGTGCCAGCAGCTGGGACAGGGGGCCAGGTGGTGGCACTGAAGCTTTCTTT; cdr3_aa: CASSWDRGPGGGTEAFF; d_call: TRBD1; j_call: TRBJ1-1; v_call: TRBV5-4; clone_size: NA
cdr3_nt: TGTGCCAGCAACCGAATCAGGGGCGCGGGAAACACCATATATTTT; cdr3_aa: CASNRIRGAGNTIYF; d_call: NA; j_call: TRBJ1-3; v_call: TRBV28; clone_size: NA
cdr3_nt: TGTGCCAGCAGCCCCCAGGGGGCCAAAAACATTCAGTACTTC; cdr3_aa: CASSPQGAKNIQYF; d_call: NA; j_call: TRBJ2-4; v_call: TRBV7-2; clone_size: NA
cdr3_nt: TGTGCCAGCAGGGATACAGGGCTCGGTCAGCCCCAGCATTTT; cdr3_aa: CASRDTGLGQPQHF; d_call: NA; j_call: TRBJ1-5; v_call: TRBV2; clone_size: few
cdr3_nt: TGTGCCAGCAGTCCGGGACCGAGGGAGACCCAGTACTTC; cdr3_aa: CASSPGPRETQYF; d_call: NA; j_call: TRBJ2-5; v_call: TRBV28; clone_size: NA
cdr3_nt: TGTGCCAGCAGCCCACAGACAGTTAGCTCCTACGAGCAGTACTTC; cdr3_aa: CASSPQTVSSYEQYF; d_call: NA; j_call: TRBJ2-7; v_call: TRBV11-1; clone_size: NA
cdr3_nt: TGTGCCAGCAGCCAAAGTAGCTCTGGGGCCAACGTCCTGACTTTC; cdr3_aa: CASSQSSSGANVLTF; d_call: NA; j_call: TRBJ2-6; v_call: TRBV4-2; clone_size: once
cdr3_nt: TGTGCCAGCAGCATTAGCGGGGGGTACTCCTACGAGCAGTACTTC; cdr3_aa: CASSISGGYSYEQYF; d_call: TRBD2; j_call: TRBJ2-7; v_call: TRBV7-9; clone_size: NA
cdr3_nt: TGTGCCAGCAGTCCAGACCGTGCCACAGATACGCAGTATTTT; cdr3_aa: CASSPDRATDTQYF; d_call: NA; j_call: TRBJ2-3; v_call: TRBV28; clone_size: NA
cdr3_nt: TGTGCCAGCAGCGGGGACAGGGGTCATCCCGAGCAGTACTTC; cdr3_aa: CASSGDRGHPEQYF; d_call: TRBD1; j_call: TRBJ2-7; v_call: TRBV7-9; clone_size: NA
cdr3_nt: TGTGCCAGCAGTGAAAAGTGGACGGGATCCGCAGCCTATGGCTACACCTTC; cdr3_aa: CASSEKWTGSAAYGYTF; d_call: NA; j_call: TRBJ1-2; v_call: TRBV6-4; clone_size: NA